The 22 T cell receptor beta chains below were found in one sample sequenced in a study of tumor-infiltrating lymphocytes in primary liver carcinoma (dated by TCRdb to about 2017). Blood RNA was extracted from unsorted whole blood with TRIzol reagent; germline DNA came from the DNeasy Blood & Tissue kit. Sequencing relied on an Illumina HiSeq 2500. Starting from 450 to 500 ng total RNA, TCRbeta-specific cDNA was produced by reverse transcription with a constant-region primer and ProtoScript II reverse transcriptase. TCRbeta libraries were built with three nested multiplex PCR rounds, a slightly modified ARM-PCR procedure. Each of the first two PCR rounds ran for approximately 9 cycles and used multiplex TRBV1-TRBV30 forward primers together with a Cbeta reverse primer. The public sequencing data were trimmed at Q25 with fastp and processed into clonotypes with MiXCR by TCRdb, which kept only in-frame beta chains. Each CDR3 protein appears once, grouped with its most common genes and DNA. The sample table holds 320,000 or so distinct CDR3 sequences, of which less than 75% were seen once. Around 9.5% of the sample is in the top ten clones.

The sample taken for sequencing was peripheral blood. These receptors all stem from a man between 35 and 55 years old with primary liver carcinoma and hepatitis B virus infection.

The count of this clonotype is one. The rearrangement joins TRBV7-3 to TRBJ2-7, with a possible D match to TRBD2 (6 bases). Germline values: CDR1 SGHTA, CDR2 FQGTGA. CDR3 size: 12 residues. DNA of the CDR3: TGTGCGGCGGGGCTTGCCTTCTACGAGCAGTACTTC. The encoded protein is CAAGLAFYEQYF.

A few counts support this clonotype. The chain has TRBV28 and TRBJ1-6; D not certain. CDR1 MDHEN and CDR2 SYDVKM come from the germline V gene. CDR3 length equals 13 residues. Deletions cut 7 bases from V and 5 bases from J, with 9 bases between. CDR3 sequence (DNA): TGTGCCAGCATGGGTGGGAATAATTCACCCCTCCACTTT. Translating it yields CASMGGNNSPLHF.

Note on this clonotype: This may be a read error, as it is one base from a much larger clone. The chain carries TRBV6-1 and TRBJ1-1; D is uncertain. Germline CDR1 is MNHNS and CDR2 is SASEGT. The CDR3 length is 14 residues. In DNA, the CDR3 is TGTGCCAGCAGGGTTCAACAGTTGAACACTAAAGCTTTCTTT. Protein sequence: CASRVQQLNTKAFF.

Regarding this clonotype: The germline gene is not matched at one end of the junction; a read error may be the cause. The rearrangement joins TRBV6-2 or TRBV6-3 to TRBJ2-1; a possible D gene is TRBD2 (5 bases). The CDR3 has 11 residues. CDR1 MNHEY and CDR2 SVGEGT come from the germline V gene. The CDR3 protein is CASSTFWERFF. In DNA form, the CDR3 reads TGTGCCAGCAGTACCTTTTGGGAGCGGTTCTTC.

On this clonotype itself: One base away lies a much larger clone, so this may be a sequencing read error. The V call is TRBV6-1, the J call TRBJ1-2; TRBD1 matches at 7 bases. The germline V gene has CDR1 MNHNS and CDR2 SASEGT. This CDR3 is 14 amino acids long. Losses at the gene ends were 11 bases for V and 2 bases for J; bases not matched to a gene: 11. The CDR3 DNA reads TGTGCCTGCATAATGGGACAGTCAAACTATGGCTACACCTTC. This codes for CACIMGQSNYGYTF.

About this clonotype itself: At one boundary the junction diverges from the germline segment, which might be a read error. V usage is TRBV10-3 and J usage is TRBJ1-1; the D is unclear. From germline, CDR1 is ENHRY and CDR2 SYGVKD. The CDR3 length is 13 residues. DNA for the CDR3: TGTGCCACCAGTGGCACAGCGATCACTGAAGCTTTCTTT. Translated, it gives CATSGTAITEAFF.

In this sample, this clonotype turned up a few times. The chain uses TRBV5-6 and TRBJ2-7; the D is unclear. Trimming stripped 0 bases from V and 3 bases from J, with 10 bases between. The germline V gene has CDR1 SGHDT and CDR2 YYEEEE. The CDR3 extends over 14 amino acids. The CDR3 sequence: CASSLGSSHYEQYF. CDR3 in DNA: TGTGCCAGCAGCTTGGGGTCGTCCCACTACGAGCAGTACTTC. Full variable domain (outside the CDR3, taken from reference TRBV5-6 and TRBJ2-7): DAGVTQSPTHLIKTRGQQVTLRCSPKSGHDTVSWYQQALGQGPQFIFQYYEEEERQRGNFPDRFSGHQFPNYSSELNVNALLLGDSALYLCASSLGSSHYEQYFGPGTRLTVT.

V usage is TRBV20-1 and J usage is TRBJ1-2, with 9 bases fitting TRBD1. CDR3 size: 17 residues. J gave up 6 bases and V 7 bases, and 21 bases lay outside the gene matches. The germline CDR1 and CDR2 sequences are DFQATT and SNEGSKA (reference sequence). CDR3 nucleotides: TGCAGTGGAACTTTCCGGGACAGGGTCCTGGGATTGGATGGCTACACCTTC. It translates to CSGTFRDRVLGLDGYTF.

This clonotype was recorded once. This is likely a read error, given that the CDR3 carries no conserved phenylalanine or tryptophan at its end. J is TRBJ1-1 and V is TRBV11-3, with D uncertain. The CDR3 spans 13 residues. From germline, CDR1 is SGHNT and CDR2 YENEEA. The V gene lost 1 base and the J gene lost 4 bases, with 7 bases spanning the gap. This CDR3 reads CASSLGASTEAFS. The CDR3 nucleotides read TGTGCCAGCAGCTTAGGTGCAAGCACTGAAGCTTTCTCT.

This clonotype was seen ten or more times. This chain links TRBV12-3 or TRBV12-4 with TRBJ1-5; D unclear. The ends were cut back, 3 bases at V and 9 bases at J, with 9 bases in the middle. The CDR3 runs 12 residues. The CDR3 region is CASSFGTLPQHF. CDR3 bases: TGTGCCAGCAGTTTCGGTACATTGCCCCAGCATTTT.

A note on this clonotype: This may come from a read error, since a much larger clone is one base off. Here the CDR3 DNA reads TGTGTCACTACTCAGACGGTAAAGGGAAACATTCAGTACTTC. Residues: CVTTQTVKGNIQYF. This rearrangement joins TRBV6-1 to TRBJ2-4; D is unclear. The CDR3 length is 14 residues. Germline V lookup: CDR1 MNHNS, CDR2 SASEGT.

The genes are TRBV5-1 and TRBJ2-3; D is unclear. The CDR3 loop spans 16 amino acids. Germline loops: CDR1 SGHRS, CDR2 YFSETQ. The ends were cut back, 5 bases at V and 0 bases at J, with 16 bases in the middle. This chain's CDR3 is CASSSLPTGSTDTQYF. As DNA, the CDR3 is TGCGCCAGCAGTTCCTTACCCACGGGTAGCACAGATACGCAGTATTTT.

Note on this clonotype: Its ends do not fully match the called genes, so a read error is possible. The chain joins TRBV11-1 to TRBJ2-1; 7 positions agree with TRBD2. The CDR3 runs to 15 residues. Per the germline V gene, CDR1 is SGHAT and CDR2 is FQDESV (reference sequence). The CDR3 region is CASSLEVSGSNDQFF. DNA of the CDR3: TGTGCCAGCAGCTTAGAGGTTAGCGGGTCCAATGATCAGTTCTTC.

As to this clonotype: One junction end disagrees with the germline gene, perhaps due to a read error. The gene calls are TRBV29-1 and TRBJ1-1; the D gene is possibly TRBD1 (6 bases). Germline V lookup: CDR1 SQVTM, CDR2 ANQGSEA. CDR3 length: 14 amino acids. The CDR3 sequence is CSVLGGGLNTEALF. The DNA for the CDR3 is TGCAGCGTTCTCGGGGGGGGGCTGAACACCGAAGCTCTCTTT.

The chain has TRBV11-2 and TRBJ2-2; D is undetermined. The CDR3 spans 14 residues. V gave up 2 bases and J gave up 5 bases, with 9 bases separating them. In germline, CDR1 is SGHAT, CDR2 FQNNGV. This CDR3 is CASSLLSQTGELFF. CDR3 nucleotide sequence: TGTGCCAGCAGCTTACTTTCTCAGACCGGGGAGCTGTTTTTT.

This clonotype appeared a few times. A much bigger clone sits one base away, suggesting this may be a read error. J is TRBJ2-1 and V is TRBV29-1, with D possibly TRBD1 on 6 matching bases. The CDR3 extends over 13 amino acids. Germline loops: CDR1 SQVTM, CDR2 ANQGSEA. The CDR3 sequence: CGVDRFTYNEQFF. In DNA, the CDR3 is TGCGGCGTTGACAGGTTTACTTACAATGAGCAGTTCTTC.

As concerns this clonotype: Possible read error: a much larger clone is one base away. The chain couples TRBV29-1 to TRBJ2-5; TRBD2 matches 7 bases. Germline CDR1 SQVTM, CDR2 ANQGSEA. The CDR3 runs 12 residues. With 5 bases clipped from V and 2 bases from J, the junction kept 2 bases outside the gene matches. In nucleotides, the CDR3 is TGCAGCGTTTGGCGGGAGCAAGAGACCCAGTACTTC. It is translated as CSVWREQETQYF.

There are many counts of this clonotype. V gene TRBV30 combines with J gene TRBJ2-6; 10 bases are shared with TRBD2. The J segment lost 0 bases and the V segment lost 7 bases, leaving 9 bases of the junction unmatched. This CDR3 comprises 17 residues. CDR1 and CDR2 from the germline V gene are GTSNPN and SVGIG (reference sequence). As DNA, the CDR3 is TGTGCCTTCCAGGCTAGCGGGAGTCTCTCTGGGGCCAACGTCCTGACTTTC. As protein: CAFQASGSLSGANVLTF. Drawing the rest from reference TRBV30 and TRBJ2-6, the complete variable domain is SQTIHQWPATLVQPVGSPLSLECTVEGTSNPNLYWYRQAAGRGLQLLFYSVGIGQISSEVPQNLSASRPQDRQFILSSKKLLLSDSGFYLCAFQASGSLSGANVLTFGAGSRLTVL.

The chain recombines TRBV7-9 with TRBJ2-3; D gene uncertain. Between the trimmed V and J ends, which lost 7 bases and 4 bases, there was a span of 18 bases. Germline CDR1 SEHNR, CDR2 FQNEAQ (reference sequence). CDR3 size: 15 residues. DNA of the CDR3: TGTGCCAGCATACGATTGTGGAAAACCCCAGATACGCAGTATTTT. Translated, it gives CASIRLWKTPDTQYF.

The sample holds one count of this clonotype. This may be a read error: a much more frequent sequence differs by one nucleotide. The V call is TRBV6-2 or TRBV6-3, the J call TRBJ1-1; perhaps TRBD1 as D (5 bases). Germline CDR1 is MNHEY and CDR2 is SVGEGT. This CDR3 comprises 16 residues. The CDR3, as DNA: TGTGCCAGCAGTTACTCTCGGGGACCGTGGCCGGCTGAAGCTATCTTT. Encoded protein: CASSYSRGPWPAEAIF.

Notes on this clonotype: At one boundary the junction diverges from the germline segment, which might be a read error. The J gene is TRBJ1-3, the V gene TRBV28; D is undetermined. The germline gives CDR1 MDHEN, CDR2 SYDVKM. The CDR3 totals 15 residues. The CDR3, as DNA: TGTGCCAGCAGTTTAAACCCGAACTCTGGGAACACCATATATTTT. Translation gives CASSLNPNSGNTIYF.

As to this clonotype: A clone one base away is much larger, so this may be a read error. The rearrangement links TRBV12-3 or TRBV12-4 to TRBJ2-3, with 7 bases fitting TRBD1. This CDR3 spans 16 amino acids. The junction had 12 bases not matched to a gene; V was cut back by 6 bases and J by 3 bases. This CDR3 reads CASRKSRGSGTDTQYF. DNA of the CDR3: TGTGCCAGCAGAAAAAGCAGGGGGTCGGGGACAGATACGCAGTATTTT.